This T cell receptor beta chain was observed in a study of post-analysis software for immune sequencing data. Comments on this clonotype: As yet, its antigen is unknown.

Unique molecular identifiers were present in the TCR beta cDNA libraries. TCRdb passed the PCR reads through MiXCR, listing each CDR3 protein once. This sample yields about 430,000 distinct CDR3 sequences, of which roughly 38% are seen a single time; less than 8% belongs to the top ten. Overall study results and limits: When compared against controls, multiple sclerosis patients showed significantly lower normalized Chao1 diversity. By F measure, samples from a shared preparation batch strongly co-clustered.

Sample: blood. The TCR was taken from a girl aged 2-10 years with multiple sclerosis.

The DNA for the CDR3 is TGCAGTGCTAGAGATCGGGGACTCCCGAACACTGAAGCTTTCTTT. This translates into CSARDRGLPNTEAFF. V gene TRBV20-1 combines with J gene TRBJ1-1; tentative D call: TRBD1 (5 bases). Trimming cost V 0 bases and J 1 base, with 12 bases left between them. This CDR3 spans 15 amino acids. Germline-derived CDR1 and CDR2 are DFQATT and SNEGSKA (reference sequence).